The source of this T cell receptor (beta chain) is a study of T cell responses to AZD1222 COVID-19 vaccine. Study outcomes and limitations: At baseline, just five to seven AZD1222 recipients tested seropositive. Breadth and depth of Spike-specific TCRs rose after two AZD1222 doses.

Concerning this clone itself: Its antigen is unknown.

Samples with a second dose at about 4 or about 12 weeks were pooled together. The repertoire was sequenced with immunoSEQ multiplex PCR; TCRdb's copy has only in-frame clones and lacks some. The sample records around 99,000 clones, about 89% being singletons. CDR1 is MNHEY, CDR2 SVGAGI, per germline. The junction had 9 bases not matched to a gene; V was cut back by 2 bases and J by 6 bases. CDR3 size: 16 residues. V usage is TRBV6-5 and J usage is TRBJ2-5, with 10 bases that match TRBD1. This receptor was taken from an adult who received the AZD1222 COVID-19 vaccine. Sequenced material: peripheral blood, taken 28 days after the second AZD1222 dose. CDR3 loop: CASSYPGQGEGKTQYF. In nucleotides, the CDR3 is TGTGCCAGCAGTTACCCAGGACAGGGGGAAGGAAAGACCCAGTACTTC.